These 32 T cell receptor beta chains share one sample of origin, sequenced in a study of shared clonotypes between healthy human individuals. Generated by immunoSEQ multiplex PCR, the TCRdb table keeps only in-frame clones and is missing some. The sample has 550,000 to 800,000 clones; 90% are singletons. Sequenced sample: memory CD8+ T cells from PBMCs. Indicated subset: CD45RO+ cells pooled with CCR7-negative TemRA cells. The origin of the receptors is a man between 18 and 35 years old in good health. Some clones in this sample may be carry-over from other donors' samples.

J is TRBJ2-7 and V is TRBV4-1; 11 bases fit TRBD1. This CDR3 contains 13 residues. V shed 3 bases, J shed 6 bases, and the junction held 1 base outside the gene matches. In germline, CDR1 is MGHRA, CDR2 YSYEKL. The CDR3 DNA reads TGCGCCAGCAGCCAGGACAGGGGGCTCGAGCAGTACTTC. Amino acid sequence: CASSQDRGLEQYF.

The CDR3 bases are TGTGCCAGTAGTAGGGGGTCTCCTTTGGAGACCCAGTACTTC. The encoded protein is CASSRGSPLETQYF. This chain joins TRBV19 and TRBJ2-5, with D perhaps matching TRBD1 or TRBD2 (5 bases each). V gave up 4 bases and J gave up 5 bases, with 14 bases separating them. The CDR3 covers 14 residues. Germline V gene sequence: CDR1 LNHDA, CDR2 SQIVND (reference sequence).

The chain is built from TRBV9 and TRBJ2-1; D is perhaps TRBD1 or TRBD2 (5 bases each). Germline CDR1 is SGDLS and CDR2 is YYNGEE. Trimming took off 0 bases at V and 5 bases at J, with 18 bases between the two ends. The CDR3 covers 17 residues. The CDR3 is CASSVALGAPWDNEQFF. The CDR3 bases are TGTGCCAGCAGCGTAGCCCTCGGGGCACCGTGGGACAATGAGCAGTTCTTC.

The chain uses TRBV30 and TRBJ2-2, with a possible D match to TRBD2 (5 bases). CDR1 is GTSNPN, CDR2 SVGIG, per germline (reference sequence). The CDR3 covers 15 residues. V gave up 3 bases and J gave up 6 bases, with 17 bases separating them. CDR3 sequence reads: CAWRLSGYPSGELFF. CDR3 bases: TGTGCCTGGAGACTTTCGGGGTATCCGTCCGGGGAGCTGTTTTTT.

The chain combines TRBV7-8 with TRBJ2-1, with a possible D match to TRBD1 (6 bases). Germline V gene lookup returns CDR1 SGHVS and CDR2 FQNEAQ. V dropped 1 base and J dropped 0 bases, with 13 bases sitting between them. CDR3 length: 17 residues. This CDR3 is CASSLVGGRSSYNEQFF. CDR3 in DNA: TGTGCCAGCAGCTTAGTTGGGGGCCGAAGCTCCTACAATGAGCAGTTCTTC.

The chain recombines TRBV13 with TRBJ2-7, with D perhaps matching TRBD2 (5 bases). The V gene's germline CDR1 is PRHDT and CDR2 FYEKMQ (reference sequence). Trimming took off 6 bases at V and 2 bases at J, with 14 bases between the two ends. The length of the CDR3 is 14 residues. The CDR3 region has the DNA TGTGCCAGCAGACCGCTAGCTAGAGCCTACGAGCAGTACTTC. Translation gives CASRPLARAYEQYF. Full variable domain (outside the CDR3, taken from reference TRBV13 and TRBJ2-7): AAGVIQSPRHLIKEKRETATLKCYPIPRHDTVYWYQQGPGQDPQFLISFYEKMQSDKGSIPDRFSAQQFSDYHSELNMSSLELGDSALYFCASRPLARAYEQYFGPGTRLTVT.

The chain has TRBV11-2 and TRBJ2-5; D possibly matches TRBD1 or TRBD2 (6 bases each). V was pared by 6 bases and J by 5 bases, with 16 bases between. Looked up from germline, CDR1 is SGHAT and CDR2 is FQNNGV. The CDR3 runs to 14 residues. This CDR3 is CASSPPGAAETQYF. CDR3 nucleotide sequence: TGTGCCAGCAGTCCCCCGGGGGCCGCGGAGACCCAGTACTTC.

The rearrangement joins TRBV4-2 to TRBJ2-1, with D unclear. Trimming stripped 2 bases from V and 0 bases from J, with 11 bases between. Germline CDR1 is LGHNA and CDR2 is YNFKEQ. The CDR3 loop spans 16 amino acids. The CDR3 protein is CASSQSPKSSYNEQFF. In DNA, the CDR3 is TGTGCCAGCAGCCAAAGCCCCAAGAGCTCCTACAATGAGCAGTTCTTC.

A single count supports this clone. The chain links TRBV19 to TRBJ2-1, with 7 bases aligning to TRBD1. Germline V gene sequence: CDR1 LNHDA, CDR2 SQIVND (reference sequence). Unmatched junction bases numbered 9, after V lost 3 bases and J lost 7 bases. CDR3 length: 15 amino acids. DNA for the CDR3: TGTGCCAGTAGTATCTGGGACCCCAGGGGGAATGAGCAGTTCTTC. Translating it yields CASSIWDPRGNEQFF.

This clone was counted a few times. V is TRBV7-9 and J is TRBJ2-7; tentatively, D is TRBD2 (5 bases). This CDR3 contains 14 residues. The germline V and J ends were trimmed by 5 bases and 4 bases, with 15 bases remaining between them. Germline values: CDR1 SEHNR, CDR2 FQNEAQ (reference sequence). The DNA of the CDR3 is TGTGCCAGCAGCGAAGACGGCGGGTGGTACGAGCAGTACTTC. It is translated as CASSEDGGWYEQYF.

The genes are TRBV28 and TRBJ2-5; no firm D call. CDR1 and CDR2 from the germline V gene are MDHEN and SYDVKM. CDR3 length equals 13 residues. The V end lost 2 bases, the J end lost 10 bases, and 14 bases lay between the germline ends. The CDR3 here is CASSLIGLPVQYF. The DNA of the CDR3 is TGTGCCAGCAGTTTAATAGGATTGCCGGTCCAGTACTTC.

V and J are TRBV6-1 and TRBJ1-1; the D is unclear. V shed 2 bases and J shed 3 bases, with 16 bases lying between them. Germline V gene lookup returns CDR1 MNHNS and CDR2 SASEGT. The CDR3 sequence is 16 residues long. The CDR3 nucleotides are TGTGCCAGCAGTGAATTCTTCTCCAGCGAGGACACTGAAGCTTTCTTT. Residues: CASSEFFSSEDTEAFF.

The rearrangement joins TRBV27 to TRBJ2-1; the D gene is possibly TRBD2 (6 bases). Per the germline V gene, CDR1 is MNHEY and CDR2 is SMNVEV (reference sequence). The CDR3 is 14 amino acids. Trimming took off 3 bases at V and 5 bases at J, with 11 bases between the two ends. CDR3 nucleotides: TGTGCCAGCAGTTTTCGTCTAGCGAACAATGAGCAGTTCTTC. This codes for CASSFRLANNEQFF.

This clone has just one count. The chain combines TRBV7-9 with TRBJ2-7, with TRBD2 matching over 7 bases. The CDR3 spans 17 residues. J was trimmed by 4 bases and V by 3 bases; bases with no gene match: 15. Germline V gene sequence: CDR1 SEHNR, CDR2 FQNEAQ (reference sequence). This CDR3 is CASSFKPSSGLLYEQYF. For the CDR3, the DNA is TGTGCCAGCAGCTTCAAGCCAAGTAGCGGGTTGTTGTACGAGCAGTACTTC. Full variable domain (outside the CDR3, taken from reference TRBV7-9 and TRBJ2-7): DTGVSQNPRHKITKRGQNVTFRCDPISEHNRLYWYRQTLGQGPEFLTYFQNEAQLEKSRLLSDRFSAERPKGSFSTLEIQRTEQGDSAMYLCASSFKPSSGLLYEQYFGPGTRLTVT.

This clone was detected a few times. The chain links TRBV6-4 to TRBJ1-2; the D gene is possibly TRBD1 (5 bases). This CDR3 is built from 13 residues. Per the germline V gene, CDR1 is MRHNA and CDR2 is SNTAGT. V was shortened by 2 bases and J by 4 bases, with 8 bases between the two germline ends. Here the CDR3 DNA reads TGTGCCAGCAGTGACCGCACAGGCTATGGCTACACCTTC. Translation gives CASSDRTGYGYTF.

The chain is built from TRBV28 and TRBJ1-1; maybe TRBD1 (5 bases). V lost 6 bases and J 2 bases, leaving 16 bases between the germline ends. The germline V gene encodes CDR1 MDHEN and CDR2 SYDVKM. There are 15 residues in the CDR3. CDR3 protein: CASRPVGVLNTEAFF. The CDR3 DNA is TGTGCCAGCAGGCCAGTAGGGGTCCTAAACACTGAAGCTTTCTTT.

The chain uses TRBV19 and TRBJ1-1, with D perhaps matching TRBD1 (5 bases). The CDR3 loop spans 13 amino acids. The V gene's germline CDR1 is LNHDA and CDR2 SQIVND (reference sequence). Trimming took off 11 bases at V and 6 bases at J, with 19 bases between the two ends. The DNA for the CDR3 is TGTGCCTGCTCACCGTCGAGGGGAGCTGAAGCTTTCTTT. This translates into CACSPSRGAEAFF. Full variable domain (rest looked up from reference TRBV19 and TRBJ1-1): DGGITQSPKYLFRKEGQNVTLSCEQNLNHDAMYWYRQDPGQGLRLIYYSQIVNDFQKGDIAEGYSVSREKKESFPLTVTSAQKNPTAFYLCACSPSRGAEAFFGQGTRLTVV.

The chain recombines TRBV28 with TRBJ2-3; 7 bases agree with TRBD2. V gave up 6 bases and J gave up 1 base; unmatched junction bases: 7. This CDR3 has 15 residues. Germline V CDR1 and CDR2: MDHEN, SYDVKM. The CDR3 sequence: CASSGRFRGTDTQYF. The DNA for the CDR3 is TGTGCCAGCAGCGGGAGGTTTCGGGGCACAGATACGCAGTATTTT.

This chain connects TRBV12-5 to TRBJ2-1; no firm D call. The CDR3 is made up of 11 amino acids. Germline CDR1 and CDR2: LGHNT and FRNRAP. V was clipped by 6 bases and J by 10 bases, with 10 bases between them. CDR3 sequence: CASGTPPEQFF. CDR3 coding DNA: TGTGCTAGTGGGACTCCACCGGAGCAGTTCTTC.

This chain uses TRBV10-3 with TRBJ1-1; D gene unclear. Germline lookup yields CDR1 ENHRY and CDR2 SYGVKD. This CDR3 has 14 residues. V was pared by 4 bases and J by 1 base, with 10 bases between. CDR3 sequence reads: CAISVGGPNTEAFF. The CDR3 DNA is TGTGCCATCAGTGTGGGCGGGCCGAACACTGAAGCTTTCTTT.

The rearrangement uses TRBV29-1 and TRBJ2-7; tentative D call: TRBD1 (6 bases). Trimming took off 4 bases at V and 1 base at J, with 11 bases between the two ends. The CDR3 consists of 13 residues. The germline gives CDR1 SQVTM, CDR2 ANQGSEA. The CDR3 bases are TGCAGCGTTGTTGGCACAGGGTCCTACGAGCAGTACTTC. Its translation: CSVVGTGSYEQYF.

This clone was detected only once. The chain recombines TRBV28 with TRBJ2-7, with D possibly TRBD1 on 6 matching bases. Germline lookup yields CDR1 MDHEN and CDR2 SYDVKM. The CDR3 extends over 15 amino acids. Trimming took off 3 bases at V and 3 bases at J, with 15 bases between the two ends. For the CDR3, the DNA is TGTGCCAGCAGTTTCTTCTCTACAGGGATCTACGAGCAGTACTTC. Translating gives CASSFFSTGIYEQYF.

The rearrangement joins TRBV9 to TRBJ1-1, with D perhaps TRBD1 (5 bases). From germline, CDR1 is SGDLS and CDR2 YYNGEE. Trimming cost V 4 bases and J 4 bases, with 17 bases left between them. CDR3 length equals 15 residues. CDR3 coding DNA: TGTGCCAGCAGCACTAAACCGGGACCGAGCACTGAAGCTTTCTTT. It specifies CASSTKPGPSTEAFF.

The rearrangement links TRBV9 to TRBJ1-2, with 9 bases that match TRBD1. The CDR3 consists of 16 residues. The V segment lost 3 bases and the J segment 4 bases; nucleotides outside the gene matches: 10. Germline CDR1 SGDLS, CDR2 YYNGEE. DNA for the CDR3: TGTGCCAGCAGCGCGGTTATACAGGGGGCCGGCTATGGCTACACCTTC. This translates into CASSAVIQGAGYGYTF.

The sample holds a few counts of this clone. CDR3 bases: TGTGCCAGCAGCCTGGGACACCCGGACTATGGCTACACCTTC. Its protein product is CASSLGHPDYGYTF. The rearrangement joins TRBV7-9 to TRBJ1-2, with D possibly TRBD1 on 6 matching bases. V was pared by 5 bases and J by 3 bases, with 13 bases between. CDR1 is SEHNR, CDR2 FQNEAQ, per germline (reference sequence). This CDR3 spans 14 amino acids.

This chain links TRBV21-1 with TRBJ2-2; TRBD1 reflects the table's D call only, with no check against the DNA. TRBV21-1 is recorded as a pseudogene. CDR3 length: 16 amino acids. For the CDR3, the DNA is TGTGCCAGCAGTCGCCCCGGGACAGGGATCACCGGGGAGCTGTTTTTT. Translation: CASSRPGTGITGELFF.

The chain carries TRBV4-3 and TRBJ2-5; TRBD2 aligns across 8 bases. Germline V gene sequence: CDR1 LGHNA, CDR2 YSLEER. This CDR3 is built from 18 residues. Losses at the gene ends were 1 base for V and 6 bases for J; bases not matched to a gene: 16. In DNA, the CDR3 is TGCGCCAGCAGCCAAGGGAAGACGGGACTAGGGATTCCCCAGACCCAGTACTTC. This sequence encodes CASSQGKTGLGIPQTQYF.

The chain employs TRBV4-2 and TRBJ2-2, with TRBD1 matching over 7 bases. Germline trimming cut 3 bases from V and 6 bases from J; bases unmatched to any gene: 13. The CDR3 contains 17 residues. Germline CDR1 is LGHNA and CDR2 is YNFKEQ. DNA for the CDR3: TGTGCCAGCAGCCACCACAGGGTCACACAGGGGCCCGGGGAGCTGTTTTTT. It specifies CASSHHRVTQGPGELFF.

The rearrangement joins TRBV27 to TRBJ2-7; 11 nucleotides match TRBD2. The V gene end was trimmed by 4 bases and the J gene end by 11 bases; junction bases not matched to a gene: 7. This CDR3 region has 13 residues. Germline CDR1 and CDR2: MNHEY and SMNVEV (reference sequence). The CDR3 DNA sequence: TGTGCCAGCAGTTCGTCTAGCGGGAGGCTAGAGTACTTC. Amino acids: CASSSSSGRLEYF.

The chain employs TRBV9 and TRBJ2-1, with a possible D match to TRBD2 (5 bases). The germline CDR1 and CDR2 sequences are SGDLS and YYNGEE. This CDR3 contains 17 residues. Between the trimmed V and J ends, which lost 4 bases and 0 bases, there was a span of 17 bases. The DNA of the CDR3 is TGTGCCAGCAGCCCCCGGTATGGGGAGAGCTCCTACAATGAGCAGTTCTTC. Encoded protein: CASSPRYGESSYNEQFF.

The CDR3, as DNA: TGTGCCAGTAGTCCGGGACAGAATGTGGAGCAGTACTTC. It yields the protein CASSPGQNVEQYF. The chain recombines TRBV19 with TRBJ2-7; 7 nucleotides align to TRBD1. The germline V gene encodes CDR1 LNHDA and CDR2 SQIVND (reference sequence). The V and J ends lost 5 bases and 7 bases, in that order; junction bases with no gene match: 8. This CDR3 is built from 13 residues.

V gene TRBV7-2 combines with J gene TRBJ2-5; 12 nucleotides line up with TRBD1. This CDR3 comprises 15 residues. Trimming cost V 5 bases and J 5 bases; bases outside gene matches: 6. The V gene's germline CDR1 is SGHTA and CDR2 FQGNSA. CDR3 in DNA: TGTGCCAGCAGCCACCGGGACAGGGGGCGGGAGACCCAGTACTTC. It specifies CASSHRDRGRETQYF. Full variable domain (rest looked up from reference TRBV7-2 and TRBJ2-5): GAGVSQSPSNKVTEKGKDVELRCDPISGHTALYWYRQSLGQGLEFLIYFQGNSAPDKSGLPSDRFSAERTGGSVSTLTIQRTQQEDSAVYLCASSHRDRGRETQYFGPGTRLLVL.